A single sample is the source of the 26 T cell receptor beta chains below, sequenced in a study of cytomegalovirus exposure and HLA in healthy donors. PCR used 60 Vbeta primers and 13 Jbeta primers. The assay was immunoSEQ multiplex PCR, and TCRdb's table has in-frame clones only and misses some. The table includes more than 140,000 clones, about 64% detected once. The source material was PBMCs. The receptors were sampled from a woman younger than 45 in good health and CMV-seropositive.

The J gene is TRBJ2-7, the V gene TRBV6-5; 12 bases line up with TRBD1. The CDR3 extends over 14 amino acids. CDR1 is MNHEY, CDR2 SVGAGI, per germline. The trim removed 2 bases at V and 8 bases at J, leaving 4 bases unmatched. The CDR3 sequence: CASSYPGTGGQQYF. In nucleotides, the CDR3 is TGTGCCAGCAGTTACCCTGGGACAGGGGGCCAGCAGTACTTC.

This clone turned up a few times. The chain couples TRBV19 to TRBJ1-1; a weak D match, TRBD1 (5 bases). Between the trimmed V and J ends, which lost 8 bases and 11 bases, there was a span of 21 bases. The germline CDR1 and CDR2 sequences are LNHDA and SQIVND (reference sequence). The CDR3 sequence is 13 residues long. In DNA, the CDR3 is TGTGCCAGTTCCGGGCGGGGCGCAGGGTGGGCTTTCTTT. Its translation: CASSGRGAGWAFF.

The DNA for the CDR3 is TGTGCCAGCAGCCTCGGGGGTCAGGGTCCACCCCTCCACTTT. Its protein product is CASSLGGQGPPLHF. The chain joins TRBV6-5 to TRBJ1-6, with D possibly being TRBD1 (5 bases). In germline, CDR1 is MNHEY, CDR2 SVGAGI. Trimming pared 6 bases from V and 11 bases from J, leaving 17 bases between. CDR3 length: 14 residues.

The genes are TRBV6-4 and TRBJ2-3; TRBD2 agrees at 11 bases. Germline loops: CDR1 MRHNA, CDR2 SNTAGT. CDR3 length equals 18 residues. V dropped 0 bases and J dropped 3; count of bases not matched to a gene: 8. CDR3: CASSDSGLAGGYTDTQYF. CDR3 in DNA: TGTGCCAGCAGTGACTCAGGTTTAGCGGGAGGGTATACAGATACGCAGTATTTT.

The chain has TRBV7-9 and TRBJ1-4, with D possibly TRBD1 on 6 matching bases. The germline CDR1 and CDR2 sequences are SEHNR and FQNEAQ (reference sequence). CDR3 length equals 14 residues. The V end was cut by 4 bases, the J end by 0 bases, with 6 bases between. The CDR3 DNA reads TGTGCCAGCAGCTGGACAGCAACTAATGAAAAACTGTTTTTT. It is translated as CASSWTATNEKLFF.

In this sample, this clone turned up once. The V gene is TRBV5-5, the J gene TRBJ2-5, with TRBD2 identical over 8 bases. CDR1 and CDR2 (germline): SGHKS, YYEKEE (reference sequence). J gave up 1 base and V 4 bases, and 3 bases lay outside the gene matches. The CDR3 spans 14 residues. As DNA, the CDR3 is TGTGCCAGCAGCAACCTAGCGGGCCAAGAGACCCAGTACTTC. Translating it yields CASSNLAGQETQYF. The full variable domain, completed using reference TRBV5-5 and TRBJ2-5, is DAGVTQSPTHLIKTRGQQVTLRCSPISGHKSVSWYQQVLGQGPQFIFQYYEKEERGRGNFPDRFSARQFPNYSSELNVNALLLGDSALYLCASSNLAGQETQYFGPGTRLLVL.

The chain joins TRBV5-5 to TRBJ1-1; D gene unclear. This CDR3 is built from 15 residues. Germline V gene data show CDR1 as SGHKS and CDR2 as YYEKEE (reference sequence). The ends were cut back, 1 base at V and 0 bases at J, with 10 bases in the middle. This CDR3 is CASSLLSGMNTEAFF. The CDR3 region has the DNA TGTGCCAGCAGCTTGCTCTCGGGGATGAACACTGAAGCTTTCTTT.

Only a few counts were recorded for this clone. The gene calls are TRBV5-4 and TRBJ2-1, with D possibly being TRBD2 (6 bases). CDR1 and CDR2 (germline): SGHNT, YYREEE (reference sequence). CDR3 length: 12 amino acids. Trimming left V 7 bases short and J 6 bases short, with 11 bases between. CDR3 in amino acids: CASSDSGNEQFF. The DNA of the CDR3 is TGTGCCAGCTCGGATAGCGGCAATGAGCAGTTCTTC.

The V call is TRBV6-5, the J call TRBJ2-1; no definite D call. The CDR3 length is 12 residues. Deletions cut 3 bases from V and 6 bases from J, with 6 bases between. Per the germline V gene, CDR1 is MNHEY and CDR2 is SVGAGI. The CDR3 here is CASSYSSNEQFF. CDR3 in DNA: TGTGCCAGCAGTTATTCATCCAATGAGCAGTTCTTC.

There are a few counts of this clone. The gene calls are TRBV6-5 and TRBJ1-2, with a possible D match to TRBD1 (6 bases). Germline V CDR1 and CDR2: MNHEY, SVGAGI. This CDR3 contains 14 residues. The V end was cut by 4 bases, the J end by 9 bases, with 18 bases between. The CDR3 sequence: CASSSPRGRGSYTF. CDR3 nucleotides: TGTGCCAGCAGTTCCCCCCGGGGAAGGGGGAGCTACACCTTC.

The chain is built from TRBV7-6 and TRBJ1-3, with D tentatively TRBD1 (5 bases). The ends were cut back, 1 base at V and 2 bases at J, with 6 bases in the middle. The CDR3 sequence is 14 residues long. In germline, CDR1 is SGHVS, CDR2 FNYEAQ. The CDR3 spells CASSLGGAGNTIYF. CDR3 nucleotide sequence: TGTGCCAGCAGCTTAGGGGGGGCTGGAAACACCATATATTTT.

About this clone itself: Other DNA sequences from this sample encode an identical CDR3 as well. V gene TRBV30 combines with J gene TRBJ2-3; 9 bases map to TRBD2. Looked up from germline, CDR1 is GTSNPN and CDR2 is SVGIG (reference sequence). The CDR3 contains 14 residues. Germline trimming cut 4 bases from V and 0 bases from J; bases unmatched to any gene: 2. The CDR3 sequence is CAWTSGTSTDTQYF. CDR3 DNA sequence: TGTGCCTGGACTAGCGGGACGAGCACAGATACGCAGTATTTT.

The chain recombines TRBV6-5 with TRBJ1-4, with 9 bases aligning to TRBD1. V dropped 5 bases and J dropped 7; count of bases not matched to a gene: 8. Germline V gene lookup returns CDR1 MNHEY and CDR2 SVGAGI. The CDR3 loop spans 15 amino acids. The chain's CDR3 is CASSAPGQGAEKLFF. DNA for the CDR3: TGTGCCAGCAGTGCCCCGGGACAGGGAGCTGAAAAACTGTTTTTT.

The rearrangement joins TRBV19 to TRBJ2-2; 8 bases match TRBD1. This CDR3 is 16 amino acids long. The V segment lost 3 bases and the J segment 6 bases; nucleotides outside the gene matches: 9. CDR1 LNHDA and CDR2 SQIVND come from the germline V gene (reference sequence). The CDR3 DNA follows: TGTGCCAGTAGTATCACCCAGGGGGCGTGGCCCGGGGAGCTGTTTTTT. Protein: CASSITQGAWPGELFF.

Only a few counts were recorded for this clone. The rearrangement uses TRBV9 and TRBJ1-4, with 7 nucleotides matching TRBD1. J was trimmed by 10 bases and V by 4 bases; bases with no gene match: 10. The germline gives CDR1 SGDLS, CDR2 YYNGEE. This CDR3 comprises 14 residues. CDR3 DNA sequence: TGTGCCAGCAGCCCCCGGACAGGAGGCGTAAAACTGTTTTTT. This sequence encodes CASSPRTGGVKLFF.

In DNA, the CDR3 is TGTGCCAGCAGCCTTACAGGGCCAAATCAGCCCCAGCATTTT. Protein product: CASSLTGPNQPQHF. The V gene is TRBV7-3, the J gene TRBJ1-5, with D possibly TRBD1 on 6 matching bases. There are 14 residues in the CDR3. Germline V gene data show CDR1 as SGHTA and CDR2 as FQGTGA. Between the trimmed V and J ends, which lost 5 bases and 4 bases, there was a span of 12 bases. Based on the CDR3 plus reference TRBV7-3 and TRBJ1-5, the full variable domain is GAGVSQTPSNKVTEKGKYVELRCDPISGHTALYWYRQSLGQGPEFLIYFQGTGAADDSGLPNDRFFAVRPEGSVSTLKIQRTERGDSAVYLCASSLTGPNQPQHFGDGTRLSIL.

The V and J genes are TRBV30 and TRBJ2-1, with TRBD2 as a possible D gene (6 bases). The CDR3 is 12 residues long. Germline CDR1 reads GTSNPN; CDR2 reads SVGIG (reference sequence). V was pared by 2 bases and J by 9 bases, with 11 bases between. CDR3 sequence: CAWSLGGGEQFF. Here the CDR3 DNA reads TGTGCCTGGAGTTTGGGGGGTGGTGAGCAGTTCTTC.

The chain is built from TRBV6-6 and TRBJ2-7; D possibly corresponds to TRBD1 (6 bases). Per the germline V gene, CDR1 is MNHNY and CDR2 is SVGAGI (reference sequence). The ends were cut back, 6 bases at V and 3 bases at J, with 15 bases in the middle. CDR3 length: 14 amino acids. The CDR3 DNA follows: TGTGCCAGCAGCTCTCGGGGACACCACTACGAGCAGTACTTC. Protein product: CASSSRGHHYEQYF.

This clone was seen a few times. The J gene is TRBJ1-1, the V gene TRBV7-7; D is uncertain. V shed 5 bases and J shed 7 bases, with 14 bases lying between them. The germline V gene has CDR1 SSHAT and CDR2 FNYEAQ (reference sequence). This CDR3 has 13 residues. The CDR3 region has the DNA TGTGCCAGCAGCGCAGGAGGGATTAATGAAGCTTTCTTT. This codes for CASSAGGINEAFF.

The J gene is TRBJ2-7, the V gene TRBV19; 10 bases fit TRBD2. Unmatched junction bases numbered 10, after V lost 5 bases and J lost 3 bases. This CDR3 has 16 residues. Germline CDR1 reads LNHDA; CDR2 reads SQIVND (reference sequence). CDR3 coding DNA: TGTGCCAGTAGTCCCAGGGATAGCGGGAGGAGCTACGAGCAGTACTTC. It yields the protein CASSPRDSGRSYEQYF.

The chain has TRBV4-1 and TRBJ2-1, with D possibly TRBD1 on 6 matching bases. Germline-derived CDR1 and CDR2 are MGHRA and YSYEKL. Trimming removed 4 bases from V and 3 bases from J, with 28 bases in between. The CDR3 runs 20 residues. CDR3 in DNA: TGCGCCAGCAGCCTCATCCGACTCAGGGGACGGCCGACTTTCTACAATGAGCAGTTCTTC. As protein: CASSLIRLRGRPTFYNEQFF.

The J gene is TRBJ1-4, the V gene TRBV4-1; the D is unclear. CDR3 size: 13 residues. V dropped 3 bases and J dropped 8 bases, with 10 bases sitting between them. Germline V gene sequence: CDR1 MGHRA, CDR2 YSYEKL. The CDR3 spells CASSHGSGEKLFF. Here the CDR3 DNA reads TGCGCCAGCAGCCATGGGAGTGGCGAAAAACTGTTTTTT.

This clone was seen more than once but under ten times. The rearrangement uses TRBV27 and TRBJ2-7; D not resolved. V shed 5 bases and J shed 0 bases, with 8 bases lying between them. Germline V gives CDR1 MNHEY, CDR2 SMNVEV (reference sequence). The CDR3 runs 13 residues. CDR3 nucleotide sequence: TGTGCCAGCAGTCTGGGCTACTCCTACGAGCAGTACTTC. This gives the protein CASSLGYSYEQYF.

The CDR3 DNA reads TGCGCCAGCAGTGACCCCCGGCAGGGCCACACAGATACGCAGTATTTT. Translation gives CASSDPRQGHTDTQYF. The rearrangement joins TRBV10-1 to TRBJ2-3; TRBD1 might be the D (5 bases). Germline CDR1 reads WNHNN; CDR2 reads SYGVQD (reference sequence). The CDR3 is made up of 16 amino acids. V was shortened by 3 bases and J by 2 bases, with 15 bases between the two germline ends.

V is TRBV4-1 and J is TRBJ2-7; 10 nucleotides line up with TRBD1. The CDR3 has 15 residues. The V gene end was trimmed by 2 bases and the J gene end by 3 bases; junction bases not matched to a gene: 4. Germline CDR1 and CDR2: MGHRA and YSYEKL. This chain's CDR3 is CASSQPRDRGYEQYF. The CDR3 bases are TGCGCCAGCAGCCAACCAAGGGACAGGGGCTACGAGCAGTACTTC.

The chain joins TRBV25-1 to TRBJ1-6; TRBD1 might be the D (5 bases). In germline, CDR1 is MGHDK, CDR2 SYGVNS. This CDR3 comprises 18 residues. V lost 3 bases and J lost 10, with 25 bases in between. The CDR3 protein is CASSDAQGGGGRRSPLHF. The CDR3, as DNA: TGTGCCAGCAGTGACGCCCAGGGTGGGGGGGGACGTCGGTCACCCCTCCACTTT. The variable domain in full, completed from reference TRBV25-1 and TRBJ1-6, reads EADIYQTPRYLVIGTGKKITLECSQTMGHDKMYWYQQDPGMELHLIHYSYGVNSTEKGDLSSESTVSRIRTEHFPLTLESARPSHTSQYLCASSDAQGGGGRRSPLHFGNGTRLTVT.